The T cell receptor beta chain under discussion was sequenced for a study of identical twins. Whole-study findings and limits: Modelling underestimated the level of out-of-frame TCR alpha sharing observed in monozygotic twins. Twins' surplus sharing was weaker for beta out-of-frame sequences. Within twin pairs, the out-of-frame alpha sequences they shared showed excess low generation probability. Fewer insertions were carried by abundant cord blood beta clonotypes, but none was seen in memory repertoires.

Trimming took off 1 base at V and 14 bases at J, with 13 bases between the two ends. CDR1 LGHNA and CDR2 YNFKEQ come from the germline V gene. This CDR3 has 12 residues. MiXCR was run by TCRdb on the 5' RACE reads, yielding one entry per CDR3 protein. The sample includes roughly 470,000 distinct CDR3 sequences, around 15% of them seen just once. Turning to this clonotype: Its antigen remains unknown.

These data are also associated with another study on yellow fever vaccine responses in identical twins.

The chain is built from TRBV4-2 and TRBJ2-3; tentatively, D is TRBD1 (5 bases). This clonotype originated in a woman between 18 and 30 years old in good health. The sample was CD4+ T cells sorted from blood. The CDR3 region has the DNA TGTGCCAGCAGCCAAGCCTCAGGGTTGTGGTATTTT. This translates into CASSQASGLWYF.